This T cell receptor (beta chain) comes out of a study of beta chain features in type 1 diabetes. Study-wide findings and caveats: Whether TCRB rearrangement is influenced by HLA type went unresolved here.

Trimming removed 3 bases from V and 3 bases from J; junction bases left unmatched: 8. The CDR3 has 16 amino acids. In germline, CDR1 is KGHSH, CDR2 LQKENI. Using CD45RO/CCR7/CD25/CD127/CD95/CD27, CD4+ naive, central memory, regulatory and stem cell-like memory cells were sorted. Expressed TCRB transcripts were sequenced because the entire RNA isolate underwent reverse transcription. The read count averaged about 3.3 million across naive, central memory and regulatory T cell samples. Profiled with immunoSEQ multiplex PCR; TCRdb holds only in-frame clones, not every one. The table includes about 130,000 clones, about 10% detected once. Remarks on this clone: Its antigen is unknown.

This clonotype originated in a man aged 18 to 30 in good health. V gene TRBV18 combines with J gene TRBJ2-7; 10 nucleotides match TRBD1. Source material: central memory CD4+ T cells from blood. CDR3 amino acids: CASSPPGTGEFYEQYF. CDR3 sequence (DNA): TGTGCCAGCTCACCGCCCGGGACAGGGGAGTTCTACGAGCAGTACTTC.